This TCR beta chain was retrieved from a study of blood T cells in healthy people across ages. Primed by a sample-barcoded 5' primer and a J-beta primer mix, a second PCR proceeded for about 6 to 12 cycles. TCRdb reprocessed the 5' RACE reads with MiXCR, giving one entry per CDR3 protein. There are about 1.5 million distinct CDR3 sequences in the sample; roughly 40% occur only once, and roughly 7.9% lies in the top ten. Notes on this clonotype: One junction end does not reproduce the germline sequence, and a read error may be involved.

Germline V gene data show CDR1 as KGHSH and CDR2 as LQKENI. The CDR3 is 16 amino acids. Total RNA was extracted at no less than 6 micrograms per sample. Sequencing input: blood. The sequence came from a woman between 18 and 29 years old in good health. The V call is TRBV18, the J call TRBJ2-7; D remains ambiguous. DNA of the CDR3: TGTACCAGCTCACCACAAGACCCGGCCATCTCCTACGAGCAGTACTTC. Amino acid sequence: CTSSPQDPAISYEQYF.